These T cell receptor beta chains were read from a single sample in a study of cytomegalovirus exposure and HLA in healthy donors. Profiling relied on immunoSEQ multiplex PCR, and the TCRdb table lists in-frame clones only, not all of them. The repertoire holds 150,000 to 200,000 clones, with 80% to 85% as singletons. The sequenced sample was PBMCs. The receptors were gathered from a man in his forties in good health and CMV-seropositive. CDR3s include the opening cysteine and the closing phenylalanine or tryptophan. Fields, in order: CDR3 protein, CDR3 DNA, D gene, clone size, V gene, J gene. D genes are given only for firm matches. Not all rows give a size; the values are once, few, many and, for expanded clones, a class.

CSVEDRRAGRSAYEQYF	TGCAGCGTTGAAGATCGGAGGGCAGGGCGGTCAGCCTACGAGCAGTACTTC	NA	NA	TRBV29-1	TRBJ2-7
CASSLALNTEAFF	TGCGCCAGCAGCTTGGCCTTGAACACTGAAGCTTTCTTT	NA	few	TRBV5-1	TRBJ1-1
CASSGQGGGKQETQYF	TGTGCCAGCAGTGGCCAAGGCGGGGGGAAGCAAGAGACCCAGTACTTC	TRBD2	NA	TRBV9	TRBJ2-5
CASSRLMSPLNEQFF	TGTGCCAGTAGTCGACTCATGTCCCCCTTGAATGAGCAGTTCTTC	NA	NA	TRBV19	TRBJ2-1
CASSYFGTPYEQYF	TGTGCCAGCAGCTACTTCGGGACACCTTACGAGCAGTACTTC	NA	NA	TRBV5-8	TRBJ2-7
CASRKFLATEYNEQFF	TGTGCCAGCAGAAAATTCCTAGCGACAGAATACAATGAGCAGTTCTTC	NA	once	TRBV27	TRBJ2-1
CASSLLALADTQYF	TGTGCCAGCAGTTTACTAGCTTTGGCAGATACGCAGTATTTT	NA	NA	TRBV28	TRBJ2-3
CASRATGGFKNIQYF	TGTGCCAGCAGAGCCACGGGAGGTTTCAAAAACATTCAGTACTTC	TRBD2	once	TRBV6-5	TRBJ2-4
CASNEVVQTDTQYF	TGTGCCAGCAATGAAGTGGTCCAGACAGATACGCAGTATTTT	NA	NA	TRBV14	TRBJ2-3
CASSLGHPYEQYF	TGTGCCAGCAGCTTAGGTCATCCCTACGAGCAGTACTTC	NA	NA	TRBV7-8	TRBJ2-7
CASSQDGRDTQYF	TGCGCCAGCAGCCAAGATGGCCGAGATACGCAGTATTTT	NA	NA	TRBV4-3	TRBJ2-3
CASSQDSLTQGGSYEQYF	TGTGCCAGCAGCCAAGATAGTCTGACACAGGGGGGTTCCTACGAGCAGTACTTC	TRBD1	NA	TRBV4-2	TRBJ2-7
CASSFPAQGAGSYEQYF	TGTGCCAGCAGTTTCCCCGCTCAGGGGGCTGGGTCCTACGAGCAGTACTTC	TRBD1	NA	TRBV28	TRBJ2-7
CASSLGRGQPQHF	TGTGCCAGCAGTTTGGGCAGGGGGCAGCCCCAGCATTTT	TRBD1	once	TRBV27	TRBJ1-5
CASSSSSSGANVLTF	TGTGCCAGCAGCTCTTCTAGCTCTGGGGCCAACGTCCTGACTTTC	NA	few	TRBV11-3	TRBJ2-6
CASSQERGGLSYNEQFF	TGCGCCAGCAGCCAAGAGCGGGGAGGGTTATCCTACAATGAGCAGTTCTTC	TRBD2	NA	TRBV4-1	TRBJ2-1
CASSLNGGGQPQHF	TGTGCCAGCAGCTTGAATGGGGGGGGTCAGCCCCAGCATTTT	NA	NA	TRBV5-4	TRBJ1-5
CASSLGTSDGDTQYF	TGTGCTAGCAGCTTGGGGACTAGCGATGGAGATACGCAGTATTTT	TRBD2	NA	TRBV7-7	TRBJ2-3
CASGLVLVNYEQYF	TGTGCTAGTGGTTTGGTTTTAGTAAACTACGAGCAGTACTTC	NA	NA	TRBV12-5	TRBJ2-7
CSVDVNGELFF	TGCAGCGTTGATGTTAACGGGGAGCTGTTTTTT	NA	NA	TRBV29-1	TRBJ2-2
CASSLSGAYEQYF	TGCGCCAGCAGCCTTAGCGGGGCCTACGAGCAGTACTTC	TRBD2	few	TRBV5-1	TRBJ2-7
CATRPTGLNYGYTF	TGTGCCACCCGACCGACAGGATTGAACTATGGCTACACCTTC	NA	NA	TRBV19	TRBJ1-2
CASSNPRLAGGSETQYF	TGTGCCAGCAGTAACCCCCGACTAGCGGGGGGAAGCGAGACCCAGTACTTC	TRBD2	NA	TRBV27	TRBJ2-5
CSGRRGQETQYF	TGCAGCGGTCGCCGGGGCCAAGAGACCCAGTACTTC	NA	few	TRBV29-1	TRBJ2-5
CASSQEFDRGNYGYTF	TGCGCCAGCAGCCAAGAATTCGACAGGGGGAACTATGGCTACACCTTC	TRBD1	NA	TRBV4-3	TRBJ1-2
CASSSGLAEKNEQFF	TGCGCCAGCAGCTCAGGACTAGCGGAGAAGAATGAGCAGTTCTTC	TRBD2	NA	TRBV5-1	TRBJ2-1
CASSLGQENQPQHF	TGTGCCAGCAGTTTAGGACAGGAGAATCAGCCCCAGCATTTT	TRBD1	few	TRBV6-5	TRBJ1-5
CASSTGQGGYVYTF	TGTGCCAGCAGTACCGGACAGGGGGGATATGTCTACACCTTC	TRBD1	once	TRBV27	TRBJ1-2
CASSIDQGNYGYTF	TGTGCCAGTAGTATCGACCAGGGGAACTATGGCTACACCTTC	NA	NA	TRBV19	TRBJ1-2
CASSRQSNYEQYF	TGTGCCAGCAGTCGACAGAGCAACTACGAGCAGTACTTC	NA	few	TRBV27	TRBJ2-7
CASSFSSGLFF	TGTGCCAGCAGCTTTAGCAGTGGACTGTTTTTT	NA	NA	TRBV11-3	TRBJ1-4
CASSPGRGNTEAFF	TGTGCCAGCTCACCCGGCAGGGGGAACACTGAAGCTTTCTTT	NA	NA	TRBV18	TRBJ1-1
CASRSDMGWGYTF	TGTGCCAGCAGATCGGACATGGGCTGGGGCTACACCTTC	NA	NA	TRBV5-6	TRBJ1-2
CSSSFHDTGGIRTEAFF	TGTTCCAGCAGCTTCCACGACACAGGGGGCATTAGGACTGAAGCTTTCTTT	TRBD1	few	TRBV7-9	TRBJ1-1
CATSRDKTGSTGYTF	TGTGCCACCAGCAGAGATAAAACAGGGTCGACGGGCTACACCTTC	NA	NA	TRBV15	TRBJ1-2
CASTPPDGTYEQYF	TGCGCCAGCACCCCACCCGACGGGACCTACGAGCAGTACTTC	NA	NA	TRBV5-1	TRBJ2-7
CASSLAGRGSSYNEQFF	TGTGCCAGCAGCTTGGCCGGTCGGGGATCCTCCTACAATGAGCAGTTCTTC	NA	NA	TRBV5-4	TRBJ2-1